This entry lists 23 T cell receptor beta chains sequenced from one sample in a study of monozygotic twins with inflammatory bowel disease. TCRdb reprocessed the 5' RACE reads; each CDR3 protein has one entry and no DNA is given. Its clone listing holds some 150,000 distinct CDR3 sequences. Sequencing input: blood. These receptors all come from a human donor with ulcerative colitis or Crohn's disease, or a healthy co-twin of an affected twin (not recorded which).

The chain uses TRBV7-9 and TRBJ2-7; TCRdb's D gene call, TRBD1, goes unchecked for lack of DNA. CDR1 and CDR2 (germline): SEHNR, FQNEAQ (reference sequence). The length of the CDR3 is 13 residues. CDR3 sequence reads: CASSLPTGYEQYF.

The chain combines TRBV5-6 with TRBJ2-1; the TRBD1 assignment by TCRdb is unverifiable without DNA. Germline assignment: CDR1 SGHDT and CDR2 YYEEEE. The CDR3 runs 12 residues. The CDR3 here is CASSWSSGEQFF.

V usage is TRBV5-1 and J usage is TRBJ2-1; TCRdb lists TRBD1, though no DNA is available to test this call. The CDR3 is 15 residues long. From germline, CDR1 is SGHRS and CDR2 YFSETQ. CDR3 sequence: CASSSRDRGSDEQFF.

The rearrangement joins TRBV5-1 to TRBJ2-3; TCRdb's assignment of TRBD2 cannot be checked, as there is no DNA. This CDR3 has 15 amino acids. Per the germline V gene, CDR1 is SGHRS and CDR2 is YFSETQ. CDR3: CASRDVRGSSDTQYF.

This chain joins TRBV9 and TRBJ2-7; TCRdb proposes TRBD2, but this gene call is untestable without DNA. The CDR3 is made up of 15 amino acids. CDR1 is SGDLS, CDR2 YYNGEE, per germline. CDR3 in amino acids: CASSTDVEGSYEQYF.

This rearrangement joins TRBV10-3 to TRBJ1-1; TCRdb returns TRBD1, unconfirmable since there is no DNA. Per the germline V gene, CDR1 is ENHRY and CDR2 is SYGVKD. This CDR3 spans 14 amino acids. CDR3 loop: CAIRLDRRNTEAFF.

The chain recombines TRBV20-1 with TRBJ2-1. The CDR3 consists of 16 residues. The germline CDR1 and CDR2 sequences are DFQATT and SNEGSKA (reference sequence). The CDR3 here is CSALVGTSSSYNEQFF.

The rearrangement joins TRBV28 to TRBJ2-3; the TCRdb D gene call, TRBD2, has no DNA to confirm it. This CDR3 has 16 residues. From germline, CDR1 is MDHEN and CDR2 SYDVKM. Here the CDR3 reads CASSFLLAQFTDTQYF.

The chain carries TRBV5-6 and TRBJ2-1; the TCRdb D gene call, TRBD1, has no DNA to confirm it. The CDR3 consists of 12 residues. Germline CDR1 and CDR2: SGHDT and YYEEEE. This CDR3 reads CASSLADREQFF.

The chain uses TRBV7-3 and TRBJ2-2; TCRdb designates TRBD1, a call that cannot be tested without DNA. Germline CDR1 SGHTA, CDR2 FQGTGA. This CDR3 spans 17 amino acids. CDR3 loop: CASSPYRQGVGTGELFF.

The chain employs TRBV5-6 and TRBJ2-1; TCRdb picks TRBD2, but there is no DNA to check that call. The CDR3 has 15 residues. Germline CDR1 is SGHDT and CDR2 is YYEEEE. This chain's CDR3 is CASNLGRMQYNEQFF.

The rearrangement joins TRBV6-1 to TRBJ1-4; TCRdb's D gene call, TRBD1, goes unchecked for lack of DNA. The CDR3 sequence is 14 residues long. Germline V gene data show CDR1 as MNHNS and CDR2 as SASEGT. CDR3 loop: CASVDGKGDEKLFF.

The CDR3 region is CATSRDGSYEQYF. The chain is built from TRBV15 and TRBJ2-7. The CDR3 is 13 residues long. The germline CDR1 and CDR2 sequences are LNHNV and YYDKDF (reference sequence).

The rearrangement uses TRBV20-1 and TRBJ2-1; TCRdb gives TRBD1 as the D gene, but with no DNA this cannot be confirmed. Germline-derived CDR1 and CDR2 are DFQATT and SNEGSKA (reference sequence). The CDR3 extends over 14 amino acids. This CDR3 is CSAPRGAGNNEQFF.

This sequence joins TRBV4-3 and TRBJ1-3; TCRdb's D call, TRBD1, is unchecked because there is no DNA. Germline V gene sequence: CDR1 LGHNA, CDR2 YSLEER. CDR3 length equals 15 residues. The CDR3 loop reads CASSQGGASGNTIYF.

The chain links TRBV20-1 to TRBJ2-2; the D call of TRBD1 rests on TCRdb alone, since no DNA is present to check it. This CDR3 is built from 14 residues. Germline assignment: CDR1 DFQATT and CDR2 SNEGSKA (reference sequence). CDR3 protein: CSARTLGYTGELFF.

This sequence joins TRBV7-9 and TRBJ2-5; lacking DNA, the TRBD2 call made by TCRdb goes unchecked. The CDR3 runs 14 residues. Germline CDR1 is SEHNR and CDR2 is FQNEAQ (reference sequence). The CDR3 reads CASSPSTRGETQYF. The variable domain in full, completed from reference TRBV7-9 and TRBJ2-5, reads DTGVSQNPRHKITKRGQNVTFRCDPISEHNRLYWYRQTLGQGPEFLTYFQNEAQLEKSRLLSDRFSAERPKGSFSTLEIQRTEQGDSAMYLCASSPSTRGETQYFGPGTRLLVL.

J is TRBJ2-7 and V is TRBV5-1. Germline V lookup: CDR1 SGHRS, CDR2 YFSETQ. The CDR3 has 13 amino acids. CDR3 sequence reads: CASSLGTQNEQYF. Based on the CDR3 plus reference TRBV5-1 and TRBJ2-7, the full variable domain is KAGVTQTPRYLIKTRGQQVTLSCSPISGHRSVSWYQQTPGQGLQFLFEYFSETQRNKGNFPGRFSGRQFSNSRSEMNVSTLELGDSALYLCASSLGTQNEQYFGPGTRLTVT.

This chain uses TRBV5-5 with TRBJ2-4; the D gene TCRdb calls, TRBD1, cannot be checked with no DNA. CDR3 size: 12 residues. Germline CDR1 reads SGHKS; CDR2 reads YYEKEE (reference sequence). The CDR3 here is CASSSRTEIQYF. The full variable domain, its missing parts supplied by reference TRBV5-5 and TRBJ2-4, is DAGVTQSPTHLIKTRGQQVTLRCSPISGHKSVSWYQQVLGQGPQFIFQYYEKEERGRGNFPDRFSARQFPNYSSELNVNALLLGDSALYLCASSSRTEIQYFGAGTRLSVL.

The V gene is TRBV14, the J gene TRBJ2-1; the D call from TCRdb, TRBD1, cannot be confirmed without DNA. The CDR3 is made up of 12 amino acids. Germline CDR1 and CDR2: SGHDN and FVKESK. CDR3 region: CASSLRGGEQFF.

This rearrangement joins TRBV5-8 to TRBJ2-7; TCRdb outputs TRBD1, but without DNA this stays unchecked. From germline, CDR1 is SGHTS and CDR2 YDEGEE. This CDR3 contains 15 residues. The CDR3 loop is CASSFTPGATYEQYF.

The chain combines TRBV10-3 with TRBJ2-1; TCRdb selects TRBD1, and the lack of DNA leaves this call unchecked. This CDR3 has 13 residues. Germline CDR1 and CDR2: ENHRY and SYGVKD. This CDR3 is CATLRQGTNEQFF.

The rearrangement links TRBV3-1 to TRBJ2-6. The CDR3 runs to 15 residues. The germline CDR1 and CDR2 sequences are LGHDT and YNNKEL (reference sequence). This CDR3 is CASSPPSSGANVLTF.